The entry below describes one T cell receptor (beta chain). Its antigen is still unknown. A much larger clone differs by one base, so this may be a read error. Building of the TCR beta libraries involved iRepertoire HTBI primers and Arm-PCR of CDR3 regions. Per the authors' pipeline: Segment identification across samples yielded some 63 TRBV and 12 to 15 TRBJ segments. Each CDR3 protein gets one entry after TCRdb re-called the multiplex PCR reads with MiXCR. TCRdb, rather than the study authors, made the V and J calls. The table includes more than 450,000 distinct CDR3 sequences, approximately 12% detected once. With 5 bases removed from V and 5 bases from J, the gap between germline ends came to 15 bases. CDR1 is GTSNPN and CDR2 is SVGIG in the germline V gene (reference sequence). This CDR3 comprises 14 residues. Time point specified: newly diagnosed GD, antithyroid drugs for less than 3 months. Researchers made the TCR library from RNA that was extracted from PBMCs.

These data belong to a study of regulatory T cells in long-lasting Graves disease. Study results and limitations: Favored gene segments in persistent disease were TRBV28, TRBJ1-2 and TRBJ2-5.

The same sample was also studied in work on T cells in Graves' hyperthyroidism and ophthalmopathy.

The receptor comes from a woman aged 25 to 39 with Graves disease. This chain joins TRBV30 and TRBJ1-4, with unresolved D. The sequences come from peripheral blood mononuclear cells (PBMCs), collected at new diagnosis, from a patient treated with antithyroid drugs. The CDR3: CAWLRGGSNEKLFF. The CDR3 DNA sequence: TGTGCCTGGCTACGGGGAGGGTCCAATGAAAAACTGTTTTTT.